A selection of T cell receptor beta chains follows, all from one sample in a study of T cell changes during pregnancy in multiple sclerosis. The table came from immunoSEQ multiplex PCR; TCRdb's copy has only in-frame clones and leaves some out. The repertoire has about 41,000 clones, 89% of them found once; the top ten carry approximately 0.64%. This specimen consisted of CD4+ T cells from peripheral blood mononuclear cells, obtained in the first trimester of pregnancy. The receptors were gathered from a female donor with multiple sclerosis, enrolled in a pregnancy study. CDR3s include the opening cysteine and the closing phenylalanine or tryptophan. A D gene is named only where the DNA matches it firmly. A clone size is listed for some rows: how often the clone was seen (once, few, many), or a class if it is expanded.

-	-	TRBV29-1	TRBJ2-2	TGCAGCGTTGTCGGGAGAGTCACCGGGGAGCTGTTTTTT	CSVVGRVTGELFF
-	TRBD2	TRBV10-2	TRBJ2-7	TGCGCCAGCAGGGGACTAGTTTCCTACGAGCAGTACTTC	CASRGLVSYEQYF
-	TRBD2	TRBV7-3	TRBJ2-3	TGTGCCAGCAGCTCCGTCGCGGGAGGGAGCACAGATACGCAGTATTTT	CASSSVAGGSTDTQYF
-	-	TRBV7-9	TRBJ1-1	TGTGCCAGCAGCCAAGAGGGCGGCACTGAAGCTTTCTTT	CASSQEGGTEAFF
-	TRBD1	TRBV19	TRBJ2-1	TGTGCCAGTAGTATCCCCGGACAGGGGAAGCAAAGTGAGCAGTTCTTC	CASSIPGQGKQSEQFF
-	-	TRBV5-1	TRBJ2-2	TGCGCCAGCAGCAGCGGGACAGGGAACACCGGGGAGCTGTTTTTT	CASSSGTGNTGELFF
-	TRBD2	TRBV6-4	TRBJ2-2	TGTGCCTCAGCATTCACGGCGGGAGGAAGGACCGGGGAGCTGTTTTTT	CASAFTAGGRTGELFF
once	-	TRBV4-2	TRBJ2-3	TGTGCCAGCAGCCAAGACCCTCGCACAGATACGCAGTATTTT	CASSQDPRTDTQYF
-	-	TRBV5-6	TRBJ2-1	TGTGCCAGCACCTCATGGGGTAGCGCTTACTCGGAGCAGTTCTTC	CASTSWGSAYSEQFF
-	TRBD2	TRBV2	TRBJ2-7	TGTGCCAGCAGGATGGCGGGAGCAGCCTACGAGCAGTACTTC	CASRMAGAAYEQYF
once	TRBD1	TRBV4-1	TRBJ2-7	TGCGCCAGCAGCCAAGATACGGGACAGGGGTGGGGGCCTCCCTACGAGCAGTACTTC	CASSQDTGQGWGPPYEQYF
-	-	TRBV6-5	TRBJ2-6	TGTGCCAGCGCCAACGAGAAATCTGGGGCCAACGTCCTGACTTTC	CASANEKSGANVLTF
-	TRBD1	TRBV19	TRBJ1-4	TGTGCCAGTAGGGGACAGGGCGGTGAAAAACTGTTTTTT	CASRGQGGEKLFF
-	-	TRBV6-6	TRBJ1-2	TGTGCCAGCAGTTACTTGGGGAGAGAAGGCTACACCTTC	CASSYLGREGYTF
-	-	TRBV7-2	TRBJ1-5	TGTGCCAGCAGCTTCCTCGGGGTCAATCAGCCCCAGCATTTT	CASSFLGVNQPQHF
-	-	TRBV11-2	TRBJ1-2	TGTGCCAGCAGCTCCAGGACGGGGGGCTACACCTTC	CASSSRTGGYTF
-	TRBD1	TRBV28	TRBJ1-2	TGTGCCAGCAGTCGACAGGGGATGGGGTATGGCTACACCTTC	CASSRQGMGYGYTF
-	-	TRBV7-9	TRBJ1-3	TGTGCCAGCAGCTACAAAGGGGGAGGAAACACCATATATTTT	CASSYKGGGNTIYF
-	TRBD2	TRBV19	TRBJ2-5	TGTGCCAGTAGTGCAGGACTAGCGGGAGGGCGAGAGACCCAGTACTTC	CASSAGLAGGRETQYF
-	TRBD1	TRBV6-5	TRBJ1-1	TGTGCCAGCAGGCCGGACAGGGGGGAGTTCACTGAAGCTTTCTTT	CASRPDRGEFTEAFF
-	TRBD2	TRBV15	TRBJ2-1	TGTGCCACCAGCAGAGAGGTAGCGGGAGGGAGGTACAATGAGCAGTTCTTC	CATSREVAGGRYNEQFF
-	TRBD1	TRBV4-1	TRBJ2-7	TGCGCCAGCAGCCACCGGAGAGGGGGCGACGAGCAGTACTTC	CASSHRRGGDEQYF
-	-	TRBV5-4	TRBJ1-2	TGTGCCAGCAGCTTGGACCCCCGGGCAGGGTTGGATGGCTACACCTTC	CASSLDPRAGLDGYTF
-	-	TRBV10-3	TRBJ1-3	TGTGCCACTAGCGGCTCTGGAAACACCATATATTTT	CATSGSGNTIYF
-	TRBD1	TRBV7-9	TRBJ1-1	TGTGCCAGCAGCTCCGGACAGGCTATCTTCGAAGCTTTCTTT	CASSSGQAIFEAFF
once	TRBD1	TRBV19	TRBJ1-4	TGTGCCAGTAAACGGGACAGGGCATATGCAACTAATGAAAAACTGTTTTTT	CASKRDRAYATNEKLFF
few	-	TRBV9	TRBJ1-4	TGTGCCAGCAGCGTAGGGGTTGGAGGAGAAAAACTGTTTTTT	CASSVGVGGEKLFF
-	TRBD1	TRBV7-9	TRBJ1-3	TGTGCCAGCAGCTTGGGACAGCCCAACTCTGGAAACACCATATATTTT	CASSLGQPNSGNTIYF
-	-	TRBV7-6	TRBJ2-7	TGTGCCAGCAGCTTAGGGGCCGAGCCTAACTACGAGCAGTACTTC	CASSLGAEPNYEQYF
-	-	TRBV6-1	TRBJ2-1	TGTGCCAGCAGTGGACCCAGGTCGTTTAGAGCATCCCCCAATGAGCAGTTCTTC	CASSGPRSFRASPNEQFF
-	-	TRBV7-9	TRBJ2-3	TGTGCCAGCAGCTTGCTAAGTACTAGCACAGATACGCAGTATTTT	CASSLLSTSTDTQYF
-	TRBD2	TRBV5-6	TRBJ2-2	TGTGCCAGCAGCAGGAGGGGCGGGAGGTCTAGTACCGGGGAGCTGTTTTTT	CASSRRGGRSSTGELFF
-	-	TRBV4-1	TRBJ2-7	TGCGCCAGCAGCCAAGTACCAGGGTTCGAGCAGTACTTC	CASSQVPGFEQYF
-	-	TRBV25-1	TRBJ1-5	TGTGCCAGCACTCCGATGGGTTGGGAGGGTAGCAATCAGCCCCAGCATTTT	CASTPMGWEGSNQPQHF
-	TRBD1	TRBV29-1	TRBJ2-2	TGCAGCGTTGAATCAGGGACAGGGTGGGGCGGGGAGCTGTTTTTT	CSVESGTGWGGELFF
-	-	TRBV9	TRBJ2-2	TGTGCCAGCAGCGAGACAACGAACACCGGGGAGCTGTTTTTT	CASSETTNTGELFF
once	-	TRBV15	TRBJ1-1	TGTGCCACCAGCAGAGATCCGGGGAACACTGAAGCTTTCTTT	CATSRDPGNTEAFF
once	-	TRBV18	TRBJ1-2	TGTGCCAGCTCACCACCGGCCGGGGGCTATGGCTACACCTTC	CASSPPAGGYGYTF
-	TRBD2	TRBV5-1	TRBJ2-4	TGCGCCAGCAGCTCCCAGATGAGCGGGAATAACATTCAGTACTTC	CASSSQMSGNNIQYF
-	TRBD2	TRBV19	TRBJ2-1	TGTGCCAGTAGTCGGGAGGGGAACTCCTACAATGAGCAGTTCTTC	CASSREGNSYNEQFF
-	TRBD2	TRBV7-9	TRBJ2-2	TGTGCCAGCAGCTTAAGAAGCAGCGGGAGTTCCTCCGGGGAGCTGTTTTTT	CASSLRSSGSSSGELFF
-	TRBD2	TRBV29-1	TRBJ2-5	TGCAGCGTTGATTGGGATGGGTCCAGGATAGCGGGAGGGTTTGAGACCCAGTACTTC	CSVDWDGSRIAGGFETQYF
once	-	TRBV5-4	TRBJ2-3	TGTGCCAGCAGCTTGGATGGCAACACAGATACGCAGTATTTT	CASSLDGNTDTQYF
-	TRBD2	TRBV11-2	TRBJ2-3	TGTGCCAGCAGCTTAGCGTGGGGGAGTAGCGGGAGTACAGATACGCAGTATTTT	CASSLAWGSSGSTDTQYF
once	-	TRBV7-6	TRBJ2-1	TGTGCCAGCAGCTCGGCGCGGGACGATGGCGAGCAGTTCTTC	CASSSARDDGEQFF
-	TRBD2	TRBV4-3	TRBJ2-5	TGCGCCAGCAGCCCCAGACTAGCGGGAGGGTCCGAGGGCGAGACCCAGTACTTC	CASSPRLAGGSEGETQYF
-	TRBD2	TRBV18	TRBJ2-1	TGTGCCAGCTCACCCCGGACTAGCGGGAGCTACAATGAGCAGTTCTTC	CASSPRTSGSYNEQFF
-	-	TRBV5-1	TRBJ2-7	TGCGCCAGCAGCTTTGGACGGGACATCTACGAGCAGTACTTC	CASSFGRDIYEQYF
-	TRBD2	TRBV7-8	TRBJ2-3	TGTGCCAGCAGCTTACAAGGGAGGACTAGCGGGATCCTCCCAGATACGCAGTATTTT	CASSLQGRTSGILPDTQYF
-	TRBD2	TRBV7-9	TRBJ2-1	TGTGCCGTTCTCTTAGCGGGAGCTTACAATGAGCAGTTCTTC	CAVLLAGAYNEQFF
-	-	TRBV7-2	TRBJ2-2	TGTGCCAGCAGCTGGGCGGGGTACACCGGGGAGCTGTTTTTT	CASSWAGYTGELFF
-	-	TRBV9	TRBJ2-5	TGTGCCAGCAGCGTAGAATGGGGGCGTGAGGAGACCCAGTACTTC	CASSVEWGREETQYF
-	TRBD2	TRBV10-3	TRBJ2-1	TGTGCCATCAGTGGGGGGACTACCTCCTACAATGAGCAGTTCTTC	CAISGGTTSYNEQFF
-	TRBD1	TRBV6-6	TRBJ1-2	TGTGCCAGCAGTACTCCACGGACAGGGGATAGGGGCTACACCTTC	CASSTPRTGDRGYTF
-	TRBD2	TRBV19	TRBJ2-1	TGTGCCAGTAGTGTTACTAGCGGGAGGGCAGGACGACTATACAATGAGCAGTTCTTC	CASSVTSGRAGRLYNEQFF
-	TRBD2	TRBV4-3	TRBJ2-1	TGCGCCAGCAGCCCCCGGACTAGCGCATCCTACAATGAGCAGTTCTTC	CASSPRTSASYNEQFF
-	TRBD2	TRBV5-4	TRBJ2-3	TGTGCCAGCAGCCCCGGTGGGGTAGCGGGAGGCCAAGACACAGATACGCAGTATTTT	CASSPGGVAGGQDTDTQYF